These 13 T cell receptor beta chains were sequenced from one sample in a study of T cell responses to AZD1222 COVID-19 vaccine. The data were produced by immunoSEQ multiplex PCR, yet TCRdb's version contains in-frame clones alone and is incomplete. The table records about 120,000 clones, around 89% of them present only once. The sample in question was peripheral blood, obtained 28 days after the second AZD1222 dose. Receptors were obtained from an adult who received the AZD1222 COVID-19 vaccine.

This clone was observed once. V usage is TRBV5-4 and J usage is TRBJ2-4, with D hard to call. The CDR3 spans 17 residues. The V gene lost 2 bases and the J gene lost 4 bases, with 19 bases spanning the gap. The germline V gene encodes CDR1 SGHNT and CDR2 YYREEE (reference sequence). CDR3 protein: CASSFLVVGRQKNIQYF. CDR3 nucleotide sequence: TGTGCCAGCAGCTTTTTAGTAGTAGGACGGCAAAAAAACATTCAGTACTTC. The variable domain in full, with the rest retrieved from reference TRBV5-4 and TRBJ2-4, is ETGVTQSPTHLIKTRGQQVTLRCSSQSGHNTVSWYQQALGQGPQFIFQYYREEENGRGNFPPRFSGLQFPNYSSELNVNALELDDSALYLCASSFLVVGRQKNIQYFGAGTRLSVL.

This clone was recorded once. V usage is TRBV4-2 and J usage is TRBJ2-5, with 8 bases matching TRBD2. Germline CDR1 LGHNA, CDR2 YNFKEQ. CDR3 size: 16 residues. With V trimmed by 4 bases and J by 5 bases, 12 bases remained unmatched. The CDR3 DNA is TGTGCCAGCAGCCGGAGACTTCTAGCGGGCGGGGAGACCCAGTACTTC. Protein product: CASSRRLLAGGETQYF.

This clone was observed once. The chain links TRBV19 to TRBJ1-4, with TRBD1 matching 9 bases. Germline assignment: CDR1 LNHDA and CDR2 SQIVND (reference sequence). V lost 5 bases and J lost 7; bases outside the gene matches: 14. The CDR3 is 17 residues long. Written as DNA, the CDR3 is TGTGCCAGTAGTGCCGGGACAGGGCTCCTCGTAGTTGAAAAACTGTTTTTT. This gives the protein CASSAGTGLLVVEKLFF.

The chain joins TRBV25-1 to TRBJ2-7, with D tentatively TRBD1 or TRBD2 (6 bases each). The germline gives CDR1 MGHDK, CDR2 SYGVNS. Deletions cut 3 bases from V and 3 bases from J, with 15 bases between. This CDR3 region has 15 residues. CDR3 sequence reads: CASSDVGGAYYEQYF. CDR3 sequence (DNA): TGTGCCAGCAGTGACGTCGGGGGCGCGTACTACGAGCAGTACTTC.

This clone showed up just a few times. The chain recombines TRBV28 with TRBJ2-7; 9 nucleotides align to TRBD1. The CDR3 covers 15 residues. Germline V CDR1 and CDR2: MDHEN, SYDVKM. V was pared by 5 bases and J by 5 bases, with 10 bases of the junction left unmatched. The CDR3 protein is CASSGSGTGLHEQYF. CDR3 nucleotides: TGTGCCAGCAGTGGATCCGGGACAGGGTTGCACGAGCAGTACTTC.

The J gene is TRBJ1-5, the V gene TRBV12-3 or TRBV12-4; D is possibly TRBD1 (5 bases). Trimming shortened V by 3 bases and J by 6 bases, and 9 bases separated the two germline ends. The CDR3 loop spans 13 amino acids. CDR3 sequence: CASSLTVAQPQHF. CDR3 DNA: TGTGCCAGCAGTTTGACAGTAGCTCAGCCCCAGCATTTT.

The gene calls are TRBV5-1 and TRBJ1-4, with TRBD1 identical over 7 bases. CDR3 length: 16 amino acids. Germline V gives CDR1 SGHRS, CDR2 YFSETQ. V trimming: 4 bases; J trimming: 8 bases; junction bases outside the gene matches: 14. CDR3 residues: CASSTQQGWGKEKLFF. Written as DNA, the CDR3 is TGCGCCAGCAGCACGCAACAGGGGTGGGGAAAAGAAAAACTGTTTTTT.

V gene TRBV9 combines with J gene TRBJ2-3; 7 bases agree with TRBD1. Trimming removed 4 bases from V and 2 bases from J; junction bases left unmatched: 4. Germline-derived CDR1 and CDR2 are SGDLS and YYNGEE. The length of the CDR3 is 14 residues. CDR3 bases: TGTGCCAGCAGCCGGGACAGTTACACAGATACGCAGTATTTT. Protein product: CASSRDSYTDTQYF.

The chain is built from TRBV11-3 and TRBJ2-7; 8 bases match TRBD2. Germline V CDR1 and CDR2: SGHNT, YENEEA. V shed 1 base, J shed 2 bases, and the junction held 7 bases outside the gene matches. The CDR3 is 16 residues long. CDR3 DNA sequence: TGTGCCAGCAGCTTAGGTCCTAGCGGGTTCCCCTACGAGCAGTACTTC. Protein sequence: CASSLGPSGFPYEQYF.

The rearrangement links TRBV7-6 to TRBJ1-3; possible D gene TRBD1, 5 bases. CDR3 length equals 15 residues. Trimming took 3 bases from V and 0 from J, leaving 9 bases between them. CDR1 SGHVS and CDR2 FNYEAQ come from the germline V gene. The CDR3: CASSFDRSSGNTIYF. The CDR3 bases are TGTGCCAGCAGCTTCGACAGATCCTCTGGAAACACCATATATTTT.

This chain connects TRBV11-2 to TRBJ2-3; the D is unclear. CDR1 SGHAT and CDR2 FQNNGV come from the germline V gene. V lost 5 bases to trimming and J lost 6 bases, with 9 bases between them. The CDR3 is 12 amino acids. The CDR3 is CASSKDLDTQYF. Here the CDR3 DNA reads TGTGCCAGCAGCAAAGACCTGGATACGCAGTATTTT.

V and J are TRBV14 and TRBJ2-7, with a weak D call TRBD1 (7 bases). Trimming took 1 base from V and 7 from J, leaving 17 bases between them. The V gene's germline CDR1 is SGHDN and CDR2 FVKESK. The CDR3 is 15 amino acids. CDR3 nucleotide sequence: TGTGCCAGCAGCCAAGGGAGGGGGCTTAAGCGGGAGCAGTACTTC. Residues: CASSQGRGLKREQYF.

Here the CDR3 DNA reads TGTGCCAGCAGCTTAGACACACTCAACACTGAAGCTTTCTTT. Its protein is CASSLDTLNTEAFF. The chain employs TRBV7-2 and TRBJ1-1; D unresolved. The germline V and J ends were trimmed by 1 base and 2 bases, with 8 bases remaining between them. Germline V CDR1 and CDR2: SGHTA, FQGNSA. The CDR3 is 14 amino acids.